This T cell receptor (beta chain) was recorded in a study of cytomegalovirus exposure and HLA in healthy donors. Study-wide points: About 87% or about 30% of the time was how often most TCR beta V segments were productive, according to an earlier analysis. TCR beta sequences reportedly predicted most subjects' HLA-A and HLA-B alleles accurately.

Turning to this clone: The antigen is not known.

This PCR relied on a set of 60 Vbeta primers and 13 Jbeta primers. Original data processing: An analysis that came later counted 80 million or so unique TCR beta chains, approximately 10 million shared. Assay: immunoSEQ multiplex PCR; the TCRdb copy retains only in-frame clones and omits some. V and J calls and clone size are as listed in that table; D and trimming were resolved from the DNA. The sample includes more than 60,000 clones. The TCR was taken from a boy between 10 and 17 years old in good health and CMV-seronegative. The specimen was PBMCs.

CDR3 DNA sequence: TGTGCCAGCAGCTTTACTCCCAAGGGGGCGGCTAATGAAAAACTGTTTTTT. Translation gives CASSFTPKGAANEKLFF. The chain carries TRBV5-6 and TRBJ1-4; 7 nucleotides agree with TRBD1. Germline loops: CDR1 SGHDT, CDR2 YYEEEE. This CDR3 is built from 17 residues. The trim removed 2 bases at V and 3 bases at J, leaving 10 bases unmatched. Looking up the rest from reference TRBV5-6 and TRBJ1-4 gives the full variable domain: DAGVTQSPTHLIKTRGQQVTLRCSPKSGHDTVSWYQQALGQGPQFIFQYYEEEERQRGNFPDRFSGHQFPNYSSELNVNALLLGDSALYLCASSFTPKGAANEKLFFGSGTQLSVL.